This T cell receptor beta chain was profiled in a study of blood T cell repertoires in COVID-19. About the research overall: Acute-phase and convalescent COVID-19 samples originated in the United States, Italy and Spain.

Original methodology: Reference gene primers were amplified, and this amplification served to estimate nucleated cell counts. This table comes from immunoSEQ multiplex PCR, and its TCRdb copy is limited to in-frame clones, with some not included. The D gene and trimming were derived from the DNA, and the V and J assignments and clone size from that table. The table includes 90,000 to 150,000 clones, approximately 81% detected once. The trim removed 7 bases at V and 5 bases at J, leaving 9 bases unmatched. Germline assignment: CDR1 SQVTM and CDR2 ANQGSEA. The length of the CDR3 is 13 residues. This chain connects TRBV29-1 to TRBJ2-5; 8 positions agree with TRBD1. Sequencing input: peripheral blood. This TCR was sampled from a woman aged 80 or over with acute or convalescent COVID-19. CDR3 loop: CSGSRGPQETQYF. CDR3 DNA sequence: TGCAGCGGAAGCAGGGGGCCACAGGAGACCCAGTACTTC.